This T cell receptor (beta chain) is from a study of regulatory T cells in long-lasting Graves disease. At the level of the study: Graves' patients with a new diagnosis had received antithyroid drugs under 3 months. Study-level points and caveats: Reduced TCR diversity was observed in persistent Graves' patients versus newly diagnosed patients.

Time point reported: newly diagnosed GD, antithyroid drugs for less than 3 months. From RNA extracted from PBMCs, the TCR library was made. Patients hailed from an endocrinology department in Xi'an, China. Libraries of TCR beta came from iRepertoire HTBI primers plus Arm-PCR of CDR3 regions. Each CDR3 protein gets one entry after TCRdb re-called the multiplex PCR reads with MiXCR. The sample includes about 240,000 distinct CDR3 sequences, roughly 21% of them seen just once. In this sample, this clonotype turned up many times. As yet, its antigen is unknown. Germline V gives CDR1 WNHNN, CDR2 SYGVQD (reference sequence). CDR3 length: 14 amino acids. The V end lost 10 bases, the J end lost 0 bases, and 14 bases lay between the germline ends.

The receptor's source is a female donor with Graves disease. The sample was peripheral blood mononuclear cells (PBMCs), taken at new diagnosis, from a patient treated with antithyroid drugs. The chain uses TRBV10-1 and TRBJ2-3, with D perhaps TRBD1 (5 bases). The CDR3 nucleotides are TGCGCCACCTCACGACAGCCTAGCACAGATACGCAGTATTTT. The encoded protein is CATSRQPSTDTQYF.